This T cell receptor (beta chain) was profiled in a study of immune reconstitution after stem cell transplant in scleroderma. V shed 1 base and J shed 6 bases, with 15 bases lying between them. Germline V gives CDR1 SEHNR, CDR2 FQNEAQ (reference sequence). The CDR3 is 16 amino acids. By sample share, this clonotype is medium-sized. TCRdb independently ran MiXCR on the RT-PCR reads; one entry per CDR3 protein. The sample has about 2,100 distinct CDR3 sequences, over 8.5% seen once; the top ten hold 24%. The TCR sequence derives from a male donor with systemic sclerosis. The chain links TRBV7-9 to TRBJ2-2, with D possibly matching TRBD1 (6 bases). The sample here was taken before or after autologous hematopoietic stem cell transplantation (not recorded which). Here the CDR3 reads CASSLGPQGAAGELFF. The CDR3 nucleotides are TGTGCCAGCAGCTTAGGCCCACAGGGAGCGGCCGGGGAGCTGTTTTTT.